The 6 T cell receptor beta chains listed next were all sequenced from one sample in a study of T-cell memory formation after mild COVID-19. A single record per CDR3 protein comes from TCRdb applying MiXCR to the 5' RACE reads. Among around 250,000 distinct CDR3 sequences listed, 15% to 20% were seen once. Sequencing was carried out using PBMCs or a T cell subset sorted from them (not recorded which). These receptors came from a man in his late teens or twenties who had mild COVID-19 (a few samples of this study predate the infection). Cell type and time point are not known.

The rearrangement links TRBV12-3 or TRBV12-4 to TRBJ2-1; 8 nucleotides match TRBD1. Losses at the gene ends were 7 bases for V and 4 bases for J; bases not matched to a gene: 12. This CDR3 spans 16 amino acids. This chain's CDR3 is CASNPTRTGSYNEQFF. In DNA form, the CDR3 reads TGTGCCAGCAACCCCACCCGGACAGGGTCATACAATGAGCAGTTCTTC.

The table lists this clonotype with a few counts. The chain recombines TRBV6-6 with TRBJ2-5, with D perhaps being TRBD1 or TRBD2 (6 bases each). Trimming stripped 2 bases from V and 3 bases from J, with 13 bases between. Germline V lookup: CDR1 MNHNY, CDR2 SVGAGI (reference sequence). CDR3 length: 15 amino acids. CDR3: CASSYNLRGEETQYF. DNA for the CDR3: TGTGCCAGCAGTTACAACTTGAGGGGGGAAGAGACCCAGTACTTC.

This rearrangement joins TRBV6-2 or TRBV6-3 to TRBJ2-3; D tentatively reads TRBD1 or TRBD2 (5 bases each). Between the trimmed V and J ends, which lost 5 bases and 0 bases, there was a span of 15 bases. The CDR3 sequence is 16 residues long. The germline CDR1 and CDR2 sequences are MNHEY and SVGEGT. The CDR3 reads CASSDPGRTSTDTQYF. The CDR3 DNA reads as TGTGCCAGCAGTGACCCGGGACGAACTAGCACAGATACGCAGTATTTT.

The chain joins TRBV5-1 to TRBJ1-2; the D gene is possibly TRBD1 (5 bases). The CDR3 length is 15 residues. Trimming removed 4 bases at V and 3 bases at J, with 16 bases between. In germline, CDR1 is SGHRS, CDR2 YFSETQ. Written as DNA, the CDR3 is TGCGCCAGCAGCCTGGAGGGGCAGGGATACTATGGCTACACCTTC. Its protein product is CASSLEGQGYYGYTF.

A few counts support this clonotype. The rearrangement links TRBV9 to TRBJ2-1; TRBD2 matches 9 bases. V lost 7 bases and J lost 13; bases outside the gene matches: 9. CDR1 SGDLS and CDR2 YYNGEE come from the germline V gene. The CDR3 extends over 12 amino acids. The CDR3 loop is CASGSSGGTQFF. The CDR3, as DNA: TGTGCCAGCGGGTCGAGCGGGGGGACACAGTTCTTC. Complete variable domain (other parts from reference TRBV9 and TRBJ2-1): DSGVTQTPKHLITATGQRVTLRCSPRSGDLSVYWYQQSLDQGLQFLIQYYNGEERAKGNILERFSAQQFPDLHSELNLSSLELGDSALYFCASGSSGGTQFFGPGTRLTVL.

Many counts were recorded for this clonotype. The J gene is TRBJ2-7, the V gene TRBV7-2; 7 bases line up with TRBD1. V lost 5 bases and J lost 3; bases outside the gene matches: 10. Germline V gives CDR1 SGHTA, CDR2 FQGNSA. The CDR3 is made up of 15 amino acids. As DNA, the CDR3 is TGTGCCAGCAGCCAAACTAGGGCAGGGGGCTACGAGCAGTACTTC. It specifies CASSQTRAGGYEQYF.